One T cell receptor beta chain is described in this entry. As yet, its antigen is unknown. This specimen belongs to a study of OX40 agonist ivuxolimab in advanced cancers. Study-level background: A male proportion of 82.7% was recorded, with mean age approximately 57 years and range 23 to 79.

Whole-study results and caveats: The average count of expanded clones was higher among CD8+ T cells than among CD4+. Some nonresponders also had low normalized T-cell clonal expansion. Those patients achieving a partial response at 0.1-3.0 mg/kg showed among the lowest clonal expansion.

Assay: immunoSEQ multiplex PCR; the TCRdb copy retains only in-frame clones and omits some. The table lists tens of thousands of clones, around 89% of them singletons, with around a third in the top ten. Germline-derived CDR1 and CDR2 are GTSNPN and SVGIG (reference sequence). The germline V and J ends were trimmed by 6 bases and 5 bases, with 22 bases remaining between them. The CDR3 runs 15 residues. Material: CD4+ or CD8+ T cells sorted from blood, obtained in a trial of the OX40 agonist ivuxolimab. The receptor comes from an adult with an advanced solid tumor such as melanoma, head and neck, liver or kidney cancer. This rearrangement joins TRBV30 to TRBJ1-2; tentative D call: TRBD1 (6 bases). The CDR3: CACPVSQTGNYGYTF. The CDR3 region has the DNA TGTGCCTGCCCCGTATCTCAAACAGGGAATTATGGCTACACCTTC.